This T cell receptor beta chain is drawn from a study of brain T cells in children with intractable seizures. V lost 8 bases to trimming and J lost 6 bases; unmatched junction nucleotides: 7. The CDR3 extends over 13 amino acids. Germline V gives CDR1 LNHDA, CDR2 SQIVND (reference sequence). The repertoire was sequenced with immunoSEQ multiplex PCR; TCRdb's copy has only in-frame clones and lacks some. The table shows approximately 3,900 clones, with around 69% occurring only once. The sequenced cases were selected for having the highest brain T cell transcript signatures. Before surgery, patients took at least one anti-epileptic drug. Study-wide results and caveats: Pre-surgery blood may have been undersampled, hiding some clones. Top 50 brain clonotypes included both public and private clones. Patients' HCMV serostatus was unknown; virus specificity rests on CDR3 similarity alone.

As regards this clone: Its antigen is undetermined.

The chain couples TRBV19 to TRBJ2-3; 8 nucleotides line up with TRBD2. The receptor was isolated from a girl aged 2 to 9 with Rasmussen encephalitis and intractable seizures. The sequencing here drew on resected brain tissue, taken at surgery. The CDR3 nucleotides read TGTGCCAGTGGCCCGGGAGGGGCCGATACGCAGTATTTT. Protein product: CASGPGGADTQYF.